A selection of T cell receptor beta chains follows, all from one sample in a study of response to subunit inactivated influenza vaccine. MiXCR, applied by TCRdb to the RT-PCR reads, yields one record per CDR3 protein. The repertoire holds more than 400,000 distinct CDR3 sequences, 7.2% seen once, with about an eighth in the top ten. The material was PBMCs from blood, obtained around 25 months after vaccination. The receptors come from a man aged 45-69 years who received an inactivated influenza vaccine. CDR3s include the opening cysteine and the closing phenylalanine or tryptophan. The D gene is left open where the match is weak. The size entry is marked missing in some rows and otherwise reads once, few, many or a size class.

cdr3_nt	cdr3_aa	d_call	v_call	j_call	clone_size
TGTGCCAGCGTCGATGACACAGATACGCAGTATTTT	CASVDDTDTQYF	-	TRBV4-2	TRBJ2-3	many
TGTGCCAGCCGCTCCCGTACGCTCTCCGAGCAGTACTTC	CASRSRTLSEQYF	-	TRBV11-2	TRBJ2-7	many
TGTGCCAGCAGTTACGGGGGATACACAGATACGCAGTATTTT	CASSYGGYTDTQYF	-	TRBV6-5	TRBJ2-3	many
TGTGCCAGCAGTTCCGGGGACAGGGTCCTAGAGTACTTC	CASSSGDRVLEYF	TRBD1	TRBV12-3/TRBV12-4	TRBJ2-7	many
TGTGCCAGCACAGCCTCGCTTAACTATGGCTACACCTTC	CASTASLNYGYTF	-	TRBV2	TRBJ1-2	few
TGTGCCAGTAGTGAGGGCTCCCCTTACTATGGCTACACCTTC	CASSEGSPYYGYTF	-	TRBV19	TRBJ1-2	few
TGTGCCAGCAGATCTAGCGGGAGTGCGCAGTATTTT	CASRSSGSAQYF	TRBD2	TRBV12-3/TRBV12-4	TRBJ2-3	many
TGCGCCAGCAGCCAAGGAGCGACAGGGACCTACGAGCAGTACTTC	CASSQGATGTYEQYF	TRBD1	TRBV4-3	TRBJ2-7	many
TGTGCCAGCAGTTTCTTAGCGGCGGGCAATGAGCAGTTCTTC	CASSFLAAGNEQFF	-	TRBV12-3/TRBV12-4	TRBJ2-1	many
TGCGCCAGCAGCCAATGGGACGGTGAATTAAGTGGGGCCAACGTCCTGACTTTC	CASSQWDGELSGANVLTF	-	TRBV4-1	TRBJ2-6	-
TGTGCCAGCAGCCAAGGGGACGGCTACGAGCAGTACTTC	CASSQGDGYEQYF	-	TRBV3-1	TRBJ2-7	many
TGTGCCAGCAGCTTAGGTCGCCTAGCGGGGTTGCAGACCCAGTACTTC	CASSLGRLAGLQTQYF	TRBD2	TRBV7-2	TRBJ2-5	-
TGTGCCACCAGAGGGTCGGTGGGCACAGATACGCAGTATTTT	CATRGSVGTDTQYF	-	TRBV24-1	TRBJ2-3	-
TGTGCCAGCAGCCTGACAGGGATCTCGACCGGGGAGCTGTTTTTT	CASSLTGISTGELFF	TRBD1	TRBV5-6	TRBJ2-2	few
TGCAGCGTTGAATACAGGGAGTTCGGAGAGACCCAGTACTTC	CSVEYREFGETQYF	-	TRBV29-1	TRBJ2-5	few
TGTGCCAGTAAAACACAGGAGAATGAAAAACTGTTTTTT	CASKTQENEKLFF	-	TRBV19	TRBJ1-4	-
TGTGCCAGCAGTTTAAGCGCGTCCTACGAGCAGTACTTC	CASSLSASYEQYF	-	TRBV12-3/TRBV12-4	TRBJ2-7	many
TGTGCCAGCAGCACATTCGCTTGGACAGCTGAAGCTTTCTTT	CASSTFAWTAEAFF	-	TRBV14	TRBJ1-1	few
TGCGCCAGCAGCTTGTGGAGGGATGGTGCAGATACGCAGTATTTT	CASSLWRDGADTQYF	-	TRBV5-1	TRBJ2-3	many
TGCGCCAGCAGCTTGGACAGGGGGGTGGCTTTCTTT	CASSLDRGVAFF	TRBD1	TRBV5-1	TRBJ1-1	-
TGCAGTGCTAGAAACGGGGGAGATACGCAGTATTTT	CSARNGGDTQYF	-	TRBV20-1	TRBJ2-3	many
TGCAGTGCTGGCCTCGGCGTGGCAGAAGAGACCCAGTACTTC	CSAGLGVAEETQYF	-	TRBV20-1	TRBJ2-5	few
TGTGCCAGCAGCCATCCTCGCCGGGACAGGTCCTACGAGCAGTACTTC	CASSHPRRDRSYEQYF	TRBD1	TRBV3-1	TRBJ2-7	many
TGTGCCAGCAGCTTGTTGTCGGGACTAGCCTCTTCAGCAGATACGCAGTATTTT	CASSLLSGLASSADTQYF	TRBD2	TRBV7-6	TRBJ2-3	-
TGTGCCAGCAGTTACTCGTGGGTTCCAGGGTCTACTTTAATGAACACTGAAGCTTTCTTT	CASSYSWVPGSTLMNTEAFF	-	TRBV6-2/TRBV6-3	TRBJ1-1	-
TGCGCCAGCAGCTTGGCCGGGGACGGCTCCTACAATGAGCAGTTCTTC	CASSLAGDGSYNEQFF	-	TRBV5-1	TRBJ2-1	few
TGTGCCAGCAGCACTGGAGGACTAGCGGAGACCTTCAACACCGGGGAGCTGTTTTTT	CASSTGGLAETFNTGELFF	TRBD2	TRBV11-1	TRBJ2-2	few
TGTGCCAGCAGCTCCGGGGTGTCTACAACTAATGAAAAACTGTTTTTT	CASSSGVSTTNEKLFF	-	TRBV28	TRBJ1-4	few
TGCGCCAGCAGCTTGGGGGGGAGCCTCTACGAGCAGTACTTC	CASSLGGSLYEQYF	-	TRBV5-1	TRBJ2-7	few
TGCGCCAGCAGCCAAGGTGCAGGGACCCAGTACTTC	CASSQGAGTQYF	-	TRBV4-3	TRBJ2-5	many
TGTGCCAGCAGTTTAGGGGGACTAGCGGGAGGATCAATGTTAAATGAGCAGTTCTTC	CASSLGGLAGGSMLNEQFF	TRBD2	TRBV12-3/TRBV12-4	TRBJ2-1	few
TGCAGTGCTAGAGAAGGGGGTGGTAATTCACCCCTCCACTTT	CSAREGGGNSPLHF	-	TRBV20-1	TRBJ1-6	-
TGTGCCACCACTTCGACGGTAGCCAAAAACATTCAGTACTTC	CATTSTVAKNIQYF	-	TRBV28	TRBJ2-4	-
TGTGCCAGCAGCTCCGATACAACTCGGCCCCCGGATTTCACAGATACGCAGTATTTT	CASSSDTTRPPDFTDTQYF	-	TRBV5-6	TRBJ2-3	-
TGCAGTGCTAGGGACGTAGCGGGAGAAAGAGCCAAAAACATTCAGTACTTC	CSARDVAGERAKNIQYF	TRBD2	TRBV20-1	TRBJ2-4	-
TGCAGTGCCGCGGGGGCAGGCACAGATACGCAGTATTTT	CSAAGAGTDTQYF	-	TRBV20-1	TRBJ2-3	-
TGTGCCAGCAGCCAAGTTAGCGGGGAACAGACCCAGTACTTC	CASSQVSGEQTQYF	TRBD2	TRBV4-2	TRBJ2-5	-
TGTGCCAGCAGCTTATCCGGGAGTCTAACTAGCGGGATGATGAATGAGCAGTTCTTC	CASSLSGSLTSGMMNEQFF	TRBD2	TRBV11-2	TRBJ2-1	-
TGCAGTGCTAGTAGGACTAGCGGGAGTAATGAGCAGTTCTTC	CSASRTSGSNEQFF	TRBD2	TRBV20-1	TRBJ2-1	-
TGTGCCAGCAGTTTATTAGGGGGAGACAACACCGGGGAGCTGTTTTTT	CASSLLGGDNTGELFF	-	TRBV27	TRBJ2-2	few
TGCGCCAGCAGCCCGGCTAGCGGACAAGAGACCCAGTACTTC	CASSPASGQETQYF	TRBD2	TRBV5-1	TRBJ2-5	many